This record looks at one T cell receptor (beta chain) sequence and its context. Sequencing was performed with immunoSEQ multiplex PCR; in TCRdb, only in-frame clones are kept and a portion is missing. The table lists about 40,000 clones, 91% of them singletons, with about 7.8% in the top ten. These data are taken from a study of T cell changes during pregnancy in multiple sclerosis. The TCR originated in a female donor with multiple sclerosis, enrolled in a pregnancy study. The sample was CD8+ T cells from peripheral blood mononuclear cells, taken before pregnancy.

As DNA, the CDR3 is TGCGCCAGCGCCCCGGGACAGGGAGGTGATGGCTACACCTTC. Amino acid sequence: CASAPGQGGDGYTF. The chain combines TRBV5-1 with TRBJ1-2, with 9 bases identical to TRBD1. The germline CDR1 and CDR2 sequences are SGHRS and YFSETQ. The length of the CDR3 is 14 residues. Losses at the gene ends were 7 bases for V and 6 bases for J; bases not matched to a gene: 10.